This T cell receptor (beta chain) was identified in a study of T cells in Graves' hyperthyroidism and ophthalmopathy. Study results and limitations: Most thyroid clonotypes with frequency above 0.001 were detected in blood.

Amplified TCR beta CDR3 regions came from RNA transcripts. The HTBI primer set was used in a first-round RT-PCR of the TCR CDR3. One entry per CDR3 protein, called by TCRdb with MiXCR from the multiplex PCR reads. The sample includes roughly 500,000 distinct CDR3 sequences, approximately 25% of them seen just once. This clonotype occurred a few times. Its antigen is unknown. CDR3 length: 16 amino acids. With V trimmed by 2 bases and J by 6 bases, 5 bases remained unmatched. The V gene's germline CDR1 is KGHDR and CDR2 SFDVKD. The sample was blood. V usage is TRBV24-1 and J usage is TRBJ1-6, with 8 bases matching TRBD1. The sequence came from a woman in her thirties with Graves' ophthalmopathy. The CDR3: CATSDSRTGSNSPLHF. Written as DNA, the CDR3 is TGTGCCACCAGTGATTCTAGGACAGGGAGTAATTCACCCCTCCACTTT.